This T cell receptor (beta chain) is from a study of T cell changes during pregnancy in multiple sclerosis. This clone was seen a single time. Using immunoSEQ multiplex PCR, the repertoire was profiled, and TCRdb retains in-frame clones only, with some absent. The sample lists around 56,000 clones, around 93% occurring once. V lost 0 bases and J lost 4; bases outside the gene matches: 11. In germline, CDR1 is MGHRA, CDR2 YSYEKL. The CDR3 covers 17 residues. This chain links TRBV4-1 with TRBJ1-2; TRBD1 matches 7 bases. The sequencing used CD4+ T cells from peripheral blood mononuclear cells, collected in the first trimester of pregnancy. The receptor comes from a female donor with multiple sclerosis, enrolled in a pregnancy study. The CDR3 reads CASSQETLQGLFYGYTF. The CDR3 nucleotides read TGCGCCAGCAGCCAAGAAACCTTACAGGGGCTCTTCTATGGCTACACCTTC.